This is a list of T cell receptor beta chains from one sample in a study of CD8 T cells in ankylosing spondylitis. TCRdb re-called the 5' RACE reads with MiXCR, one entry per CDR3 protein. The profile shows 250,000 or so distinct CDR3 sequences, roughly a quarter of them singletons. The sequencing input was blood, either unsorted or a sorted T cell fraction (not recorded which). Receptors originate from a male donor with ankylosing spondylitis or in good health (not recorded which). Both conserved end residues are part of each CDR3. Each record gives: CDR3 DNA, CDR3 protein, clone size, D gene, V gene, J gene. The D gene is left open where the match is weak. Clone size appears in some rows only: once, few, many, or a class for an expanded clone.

TGCAGTGCAATCAGGGGTGGCTACACCTTC	CSAIRGGYTF	many	-	TRBV20-1	TRBJ1-2
TGTGCCCGGGCCCAGTTAGCGGGGGGTGGCAATGAGCAGTTCTTC	CARAQLAGGGNEQFF	few	TRBD2	TRBV7-2	TRBJ2-1
TGCAGTGCTAACGTAAGAACGGGGGACCCCTACGAGCAGTACTTC	CSANVRTGDPYEQYF	many	-	TRBV20-1	TRBJ2-7
TGTGCCAGCAGTACCGAACAGGGGGCGCAGGGATTGGAGCAGTACTTC	CASSTEQGAQGLEQYF	-	TRBD1	TRBV6-5	TRBJ2-7
TGTGCCAGCAGTCCAGGACAGGGGAGGGTGAACACTGAAGCTTTCTTT	CASSPGQGRVNTEAFF	-	TRBD1	TRBV12-3/TRBV12-4	TRBJ1-1
TGTGCCAGCAGTTTCGGGGGTAAGGGGTTCACAGATACGCAGTATTTT	CASSFGGKGFTDTQYF	-	-	TRBV12-3/TRBV12-4	TRBJ2-3
TGTGCCAGCAGCTTCCGGACTCGCCAAGAGACCCAGTACTTC	CASSFRTRQETQYF	few	-	TRBV7-3	TRBJ2-5
TGCAGTGCGGGGCGGGGGCTTTACGAGCAGTACTTC	CSAGRGLYEQYF	few	-	TRBV20-1	TRBJ2-7
TGCAGTGACCGGCGCGGGACCGGCACAGATACGCAGTATTTT	CSDRRGTGTDTQYF	few	-	TRBV20-1	TRBJ2-3
TGTGCCATCAGTGAGTCGACGAGGGGGGCTGAAGCTTTCTTT	CAISESTRGAEAFF	few	-	TRBV10-3	TRBJ1-1
TGCAGTGCTAGAGATTACCGAGGGGGCGTCGAGACCCAGTACTTC	CSARDYRGGVETQYF	-	TRBD1	TRBV20-1	TRBJ2-5
TGTGCCAGCAGTTACGGCACAGATACGCAGTATTTT	CASSYGTDTQYF	many	-	TRBV6-2/TRBV6-3	TRBJ2-3
TGTGCCATCAGTGCGGGTAATGAAAAACTGTTTTTT	CAISAGNEKLFF	many	-	TRBV10-3	TRBJ1-4
TGTGCCAGCAGTGATAACAGGGGATGGGCTTTCTTT	CASSDNRGWAFF	few	TRBD1	TRBV6-4	TRBJ1-1
TGCAGTGCAGACCACAGGGGAGGGATTCAGTACTTC	CSADHRGGIQYF	many	-	TRBV20-1	TRBJ2-4
TGCGCCAGCAGCTCGCAAGCGGGGCCCACAGATACGCAGTATTTT	CASSSQAGPTDTQYF	few	TRBD2	TRBV5-1	TRBJ2-3
TGTGCCACCAGTGATGGGCAGGGGGCTGAAATTCAGTACTTC	CATSDGQGAEIQYF	-	TRBD1	TRBV24-1	TRBJ2-4
TGTGCCAGCAGCCCCGGGACAGGGGCGTACAATGAGCAGTTCTTC	CASSPGTGAYNEQFF	few	TRBD1	TRBV3-1	TRBJ2-1
TGCAGTGCTGGAACGGGACAGGGCTACGAGCAGTACTTC	CSAGTGQGYEQYF	-	TRBD1	TRBV20-1	TRBJ2-7
TGTGCCAGCAGTTACTCCGGGACTAGATACAATGAGCAGTTCTTC	CASSYSGTRYNEQFF	-	TRBD2	TRBV6-5	TRBJ2-1
TGTGCCAGCAGCAAAGTACGGCGTGAAGGGCAGTTCTTC	CASSKVRREGQFF	-	-	TRBV21-1	TRBJ2-1
TGCAGTGCCTCTAGCGGGGCCCGAAATGAGCAGTTCTTC	CSASSGARNEQFF	many	TRBD2	TRBV20-1	TRBJ2-1
TGTGCCAGCAGCTTAGTGATGGACATTCAGTACTTC	CASSLVMDIQYF	many	-	TRBV7-9	TRBJ2-4
TGTGCCAGCAGCCCCGGGACAGGGTTCCCTGAAGCTTTCTTT	CASSPGTGFPEAFF	many	TRBD1	TRBV12-3/TRBV12-4	TRBJ1-1
TGTGCCAGCCGATGGACTAGCGGCCCAGATACGCAGTATTTT	CASRWTSGPDTQYF	-	TRBD2	TRBV2	TRBJ2-3
TGTGCCAGCAGCTCCCTGATGGTACTCAACACCGGGGAGCTGTTTTTT	CASSSLMVLNTGELFF	many	-	TRBV7-6	TRBJ2-2
TGCAGTGCTAGTGAGATTCGGGGGGAGCTGTTTTTT	CSASEIRGELFF	few	-	TRBV20-1	TRBJ2-2
TGTGCCATCACGGGTAGCGGGGGCCCTAACAATGAGCAGTTCTTC	CAITGSGGPNNEQFF	few	TRBD2	TRBV10-3	TRBJ2-1
TGTGCCAGCAGTTCGGGTCTCTATCTGGACGGCTACACCTTC	CASSSGLYLDGYTF	many	-	TRBV6-5	TRBJ1-2
TGCAGTGCTAGGGCCGGGGAATCGGTGCAGTACTTC	CSARAGESVQYF	few	-	TRBV20-1	TRBJ2-7
TGTGCCACCTCGTTGACGGCCAATCAGCCCCAGCATTTT	CATSLTANQPQHF	few	-	TRBV15	TRBJ1-5
TGTGCCTGGAGTCCTGGGGGCTCCCCGTACTTC	CAWSPGGSPYF	-	-	TRBV30	TRBJ2-5
TGTGCCAGCTCCCCCAAGCAGGCGGACTACGAGCAGTACTTC	CASSPKQADYEQYF	few	-	TRBV18	TRBJ2-7
TGTGCCAGTAGTATGTGGGGGAGGCGCACCGGGGAGCTGTTTTTT	CASSMWGRRTGELFF	few	-	TRBV19	TRBJ2-2
TGCAGTGCTCCCCTCGTGGTCGGGGAGACCCAGTACTTC	CSAPLVVGETQYF	few	-	TRBV20-1	TRBJ2-5
TGCGCCAGCAGCTTGCCCGGGACAGTCGAGCAGTACTTC	CASSLPGTVEQYF	many	TRBD1	TRBV5-1	TRBJ2-7
TGCAGCGTCGGAGTGGGGGGCAGAACTAGCACAGATACGCAGTATTTT	CSVGVGGRTSTDTQYF	few	-	TRBV29-1	TRBJ2-3